Below, 24 T cell receptor beta chains from the same sample are listed, as sequenced in a study of cytomegalovirus exposure and HLA in healthy donors (dated by TCRdb to 2016 to 2017). Library creation used the immunoSEQ multiplex PCR assay. A mixture of 60 forward primers for TCR Vbeta segments and 13 reverse primers for TCR Jbeta segments was used in the multiplex PCR. As stored in TCRdb, this immuneACCESS dataset retains in-frame rearrangements with V and J assigned. A fraction of the clones does not appear; measured against another copy, unresolved V genes explain less than half of the discrepancy, and the remainder lacks a known reason. In all, the sample holds 100,000 to 150,000 clones, and approximately 80% of those were seen once. About 1.7% of the sample goes to the ten largest clones. Sample: PBMCs. The receptors here all came from a man between 40 and 49 years old in good health and CMV-seronegative.

The chain links TRBV9 to TRBJ2-3; D perhaps matches TRBD1 (6 bases). Germline lookup yields CDR1 SGDLS and CDR2 YYNGEE. CDR3 length equals 14 residues. Trimming cost V 3 bases and J 3 bases, with 11 bases left between them. CDR3: CASSAHRETDTQYF. CDR3 DNA sequence: TGTGCCAGCAGCGCCCACAGGGAAACAGATACGCAGTATTTT.

This sequence joins TRBV6-1 and TRBJ2-3; 10 bases align to TRBD1. The CDR3 runs to 15 residues. The germline V gene encodes CDR1 MNHNS and CDR2 SASEGT. J was trimmed by 5 bases and V by 5 bases; bases with no gene match: 7. The CDR3 DNA reads as TGTGCCAGCAGTCAGACAGGGGGCAAGGTAGATACGCAGTATTTT. Its translation is CASSQTGGKVDTQYF.

The rearrangement links TRBV7-2 to TRBJ2-3, with 7 bases fitting TRBD2. CDR3 size: 13 residues. The germline gives CDR1 SGHTA, CDR2 FQGNSA. V was clipped by 1 base and J by 5 bases; unmatched bases: 0. CDR3 sequence (DNA): TGTGCCAGCAGCTTAGAGCGGGAAGATACGCAGTATTTT. This translates into CASSLEREDTQYF.

The chain links TRBV5-1 to TRBJ2-7; D perhaps matches TRBD2 (6 bases). Germline CDR1 and CDR2: SGHRS and YFSETQ. This CDR3 is 14 amino acids long. V lost 5 bases and J lost 0, with 12 bases in between. The CDR3: CASRRDSSSYEQYF. The CDR3 DNA reads as TGCGCCAGCAGGCGGGACTCCTCCTCCTACGAGCAGTACTTC.

J is TRBJ2-1 and V is TRBV15; 9 bases map to TRBD2. The CDR3 totals 14 residues. From germline, CDR1 is LNHNV and CDR2 YYDKDF (reference sequence). Losses at the gene ends were 2 bases for V and 10 bases for J; bases not matched to a gene: 6. CDR3 in DNA: TGTGCCACCAGCAGACAGGGACTAGCTGAGGAGCAGTTCTTC. The encoded protein is CATSRQGLAEEQFF.

This chain connects TRBV5-1 to TRBJ1-5, with D perhaps matching TRBD1 (5 bases). Germline CDR1 reads SGHRS; CDR2 reads YFSETQ. V gave up 5 bases and J gave up 0 bases, with 9 bases separating them. The CDR3 consists of 14 residues. The CDR3 protein is CASSSGLSNQPQHF. The CDR3 coding sequence is TGCGCCAGCAGTTCGGGACTTAGCAATCAGCCCCAGCATTTT.

The V gene is TRBV5-1, the J gene TRBJ2-7; D remains ambiguous. Trimming removed 1 base at V and 1 base at J, with 9 bases between. Germline values: CDR1 SGHRS, CDR2 YFSETQ. This CDR3 is 14 amino acids long. The CDR3: CASSLSPVSYEQYF. In DNA, the CDR3 is TGCGCCAGCAGCTTGAGTCCAGTTTCCTACGAGCAGTACTTC.

The rearrangement links TRBV4-3 to TRBJ1-2; D remains unclear. Trimming removed 4 bases from V and 2 bases from J, with 14 bases in between. Germline CDR1 and CDR2: LGHNA and YSLEER. This CDR3 spans 15 amino acids. The CDR3 region is CASSLMEEVNYGYTF. CDR3 in DNA: TGCGCCAGCAGCCTTATGGAGGAGGTCAACTATGGCTACACCTTC.

The genes are TRBV11-2 and TRBJ2-4; tentative D call: TRBD1 (6 bases). This CDR3 contains 16 residues. The V and J ends lost 3 bases and 0 bases respectively, with 12 bases between them. From germline, CDR1 is SGHAT and CDR2 FQNNGV. In DNA, the CDR3 is TGTGCCAGCAGCTTCGGACAGATACTAGCCAAAAACATTCAGTACTTC. Protein: CASSFGQILAKNIQYF.

The chain combines TRBV6-4 with TRBJ2-2; TRBD2 aligns across 9 bases. CDR3 size: 18 residues. CDR1 and CDR2 from the germline V gene are MRHNA and SNTAGT. Unmatched junction bases numbered 11, after V lost 4 bases and J lost 2 bases. CDR3 sequence reads: CASSALPLAGSNTGELFF. For the CDR3, the DNA is TGTGCCAGCAGTGCCCTCCCCCTAGCGGGGTCAAACACCGGGGAGCTGTTTTTT.

V is TRBV6-5 and J is TRBJ1-4; D may be TRBD1 (6 bases). Trimming pared 6 bases from V and 7 bases from J, leaving 15 bases between. CDR3 length: 14 residues. CDR1 and CDR2 from the germline V gene are MNHEY and SVGAGI. The CDR3 spells CASRTAGAGEKLFF. CDR3 bases: TGTGCCAGCAGAACCGCAGGGGCTGGTGAAAAACTGTTTTTT.

This sequence joins TRBV7-3 and TRBJ2-1; perhaps TRBD1 as D (6 bases). This CDR3 is built from 13 residues. Germline lookup yields CDR1 SGHTA and CDR2 FQGTGA. Deletions cut 5 bases from V and 6 bases from J, with 11 bases between. The CDR3 DNA follows: TGTGCCAGCAGCCCCGGGACAACCAATGAGCAGTTCTTC. Protein sequence: CASSPGTTNEQFF.

This clone was seen just once. This sample also contains other DNA sequences that code for the same CDR3. The chain uses TRBV19 and TRBJ2-7; 10 bases are shared with TRBD1. Germline CDR1 and CDR2: LNHDA and SQIVND (reference sequence). Trimming at V came to 6 bases and at J to 3 bases, leaving 2 bases not matched to a gene. This CDR3 comprises 13 residues. The CDR3 loop is CASSRDRGYEQYF. Written as DNA, the CDR3 is TGTGCCAGTAGCAGGGACAGGGGCTACGAGCAGTACTTC.

This sequence joins TRBV2 and TRBJ2-1, with 8 bases identical to TRBD1. V dropped 6 bases and J dropped 3; count of bases not matched to a gene: 7. The germline CDR1 and CDR2 sequences are SNHLY and FYNNEI. This CDR3 has 15 residues. CDR3 amino acids: CASSPGGSGYNEQFF. The CDR3 nucleotides read TGTGCCAGCAGCCCAGGGGGCTCGGGCTACAATGAGCAGTTCTTC.

This clone was found a few times. This sequence joins TRBV19 and TRBJ1-1; D is unresolved. Germline CDR1 LNHDA, CDR2 SQIVND (reference sequence). This CDR3 is 14 amino acids long. V shed 1 base and J shed 2 bases, with 8 bases lying between them. DNA of the CDR3: TGTGCCAGTAGTATAGGATCCACTAACACTGAAGCTTTCTTT. It codes for CASSIGSTNTEAFF.

V usage is TRBV2 and J usage is TRBJ2-1, with D unresolved. There are 11 residues in the CDR3. V was pared by 5 bases and J by 8 bases, with 7 bases between. Looked up from germline, CDR1 is SNHLY and CDR2 is FYNNEI. This chain's CDR3 is CASSPFYEQFF. The DNA for the CDR3 is TGTGCCAGCAGTCCCTTCTATGAGCAGTTCTTC.

The CDR3 DNA sequence: TGTGCCAGCAGCTCGGGACAGCCAGGGACCGGGGAGCTGTTTTTT. It encodes CASSSGQPGTGELFF. The chain uses TRBV28 and TRBJ2-2, with 7 bases fitting TRBD1. The germline V gene encodes CDR1 MDHEN and CDR2 SYDVKM. The CDR3 consists of 15 residues. Losses at the gene ends were 6 bases for V and 5 bases for J; bases not matched to a gene: 9.

This clone was counted once. The chain uses TRBV7-8 and TRBJ1-1; no reliable D call. Germline values: CDR1 SGHVS, CDR2 FQNEAQ. This CDR3 is built from 12 residues. V was shortened by 1 base and J by 8 bases, with 8 bases between the two germline ends. The CDR3 spells CASSLGSYEAFF. The CDR3 nucleotides are TGTGCCAGCAGCTTAGGCAGTTACGAAGCTTTCTTT. The whole variable domain, remainder taken from reference TRBV7-8 and TRBJ1-1, is GAGVSQSPRYKVAKRGQDVALRCDPISGHVSLFWYQQALGQGPEFLTYFQNEAQLDKSGLPSDRFFAERPEGSVSTLKIQRTQQEDSAVYLCASSLGSYEAFFGQGTRLTVV.

The chain recombines TRBV7-2 with TRBJ1-2, with D maybe TRBD1 (5 bases). Trimming removed 5 bases at V and 8 bases at J, with 21 bases between. The CDR3 extends over 15 amino acids. Per the germline V gene, CDR1 is SGHTA and CDR2 is FQGNSA. CDR3 sequence: CASSPMTESLNGYTF. CDR3 sequence (DNA): TGTGCCAGCAGCCCAATGACAGAAAGCTTGAACGGCTACACCTTC.

The chain combines TRBV7-2 with TRBJ2-7; 8 positions agree with TRBD1. With 5 bases clipped from V and 1 base from J, the junction kept 10 bases outside the gene matches. The length of the CDR3 is 16 residues. The V gene's germline CDR1 is SGHTA and CDR2 FQGNSA. The CDR3 DNA sequence: TGTGCCAGCAGCAAAAAGCCAGGGGGCTTGTCCTACGAGCAGTACTTC. Translation: CASSKKPGGLSYEQYF.

This chain links TRBV28 with TRBJ2-5; TRBD1 agrees at 7 bases. Germline-derived CDR1 and CDR2 are MDHEN and SYDVKM. The CDR3 sequence is 15 residues long. The trim removed 5 bases at V and 5 bases at J, leaving 11 bases unmatched. DNA for the CDR3: TGTGCCAGCAGTCAAACTGACAGGGTTGGGGAGACCCAGTACTTC. Translating it yields CASSQTDRVGETQYF. The full variable domain, in which reference TRBV28 and TRBJ2-5 provide the parts outside the CDR3, is DVKVTQSSRYLVKRTGEKVFLECVQDMDHENMFWYRQDPGLGLRLIYFSYDVKMKEKGDIPEGYSVSREKKERFSLILESASTNQTSMYLCASSQTDRVGETQYFGPGTRLLVL.

The chain uses TRBV28 and TRBJ1-3; a possible D gene is TRBD1 (6 bases). Per the germline V gene, CDR1 is MDHEN and CDR2 is SYDVKM. Trimming took 5 bases from V and 4 from J, leaving 18 bases between them. The CDR3 is 16 residues long. The CDR3 protein is CASSPPQGRSGNTIYF. CDR3 nucleotides: TGTGCCAGCAGTCCTCCCCAGGGGCGATCGGGAAACACCATATATTTT.

This chain joins TRBV4-3 and TRBJ2-7, with TRBD2 matching over 10 bases. The CDR3 runs to 17 residues. Unmatched junction bases numbered 10, after V lost 2 bases and J lost 3 bases. Per the germline V gene, CDR1 is LGHNA and CDR2 is YSLEER. The CDR3 DNA reads TGCGCCAGCAGCCAAACCCCAGGGGCTAGCGGGGGCTACGAGCAGTACTTC. The encoded protein is CASSQTPGASGGYEQYF.

The V gene is TRBV19, the J gene TRBJ1-3, with 9 bases identical to TRBD1. The junction had 7 bases not matched to a gene; V was cut back by 7 bases and J by 0 bases. The CDR3 is 16 amino acids. Per germline, CDR1 LNHDA and CDR2 SQIVND (reference sequence). As DNA, the CDR3 is TGTGCCAGTACCAGGACAGGGGCCCGCTCTGGAAACACCATATATTTT. Protein: CASTRTGARSGNTIYF.